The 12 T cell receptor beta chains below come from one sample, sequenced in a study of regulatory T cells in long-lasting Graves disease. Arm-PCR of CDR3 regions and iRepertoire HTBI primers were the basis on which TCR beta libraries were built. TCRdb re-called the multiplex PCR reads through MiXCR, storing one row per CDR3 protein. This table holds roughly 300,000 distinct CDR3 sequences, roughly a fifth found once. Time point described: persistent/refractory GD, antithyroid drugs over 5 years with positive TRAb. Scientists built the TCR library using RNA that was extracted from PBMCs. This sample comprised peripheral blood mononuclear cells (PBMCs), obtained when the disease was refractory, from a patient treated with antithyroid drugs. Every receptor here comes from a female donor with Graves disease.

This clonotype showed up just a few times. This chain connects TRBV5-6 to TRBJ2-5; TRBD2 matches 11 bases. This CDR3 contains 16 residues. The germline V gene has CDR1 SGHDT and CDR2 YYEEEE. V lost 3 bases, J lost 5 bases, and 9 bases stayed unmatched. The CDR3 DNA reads TGTGCCAGCAGCTCTACGCCTAGCGGGAGGAGGGAGACCCAGTACTTC. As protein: CASSSTPSGRRETQYF.

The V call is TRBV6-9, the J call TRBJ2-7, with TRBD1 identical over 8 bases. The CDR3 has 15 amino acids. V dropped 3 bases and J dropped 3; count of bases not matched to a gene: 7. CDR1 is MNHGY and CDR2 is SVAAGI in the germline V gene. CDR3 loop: CASSYGDRLHYEQYF. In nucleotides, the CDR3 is TGTGCCAGCAGTTACGGGGACAGGCTTCACTACGAGCAGTACTTC.

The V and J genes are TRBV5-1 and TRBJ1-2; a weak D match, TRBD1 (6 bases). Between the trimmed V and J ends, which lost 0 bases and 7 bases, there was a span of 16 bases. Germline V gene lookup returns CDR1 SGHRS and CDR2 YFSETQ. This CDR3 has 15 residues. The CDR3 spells CASSLGGGSSSGYTF. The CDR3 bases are TGCGCCAGCAGCTTGGGAGGGGGATCCTCCTCTGGCTACACCTTC. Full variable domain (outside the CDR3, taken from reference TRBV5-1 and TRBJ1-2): KAGVTQTPRYLIKTRGQQVTLSCSPISGHRSVSWYQQTPGQGLQFLFEYFSETQRNKGNFPGRFSGRQFSNSRSEMNVSTLELGDSALYLCASSLGGGSSSGYTFGSGTRLTVV.

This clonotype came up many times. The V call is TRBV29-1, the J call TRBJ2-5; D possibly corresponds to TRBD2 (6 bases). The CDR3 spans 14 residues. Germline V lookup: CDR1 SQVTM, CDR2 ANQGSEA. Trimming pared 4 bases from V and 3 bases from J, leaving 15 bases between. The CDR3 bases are TGCAGCGTTGTGGGGTTCGGGGGAGAAGAGACCCAGTACTTC. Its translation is CSVVGFGGEETQYF.

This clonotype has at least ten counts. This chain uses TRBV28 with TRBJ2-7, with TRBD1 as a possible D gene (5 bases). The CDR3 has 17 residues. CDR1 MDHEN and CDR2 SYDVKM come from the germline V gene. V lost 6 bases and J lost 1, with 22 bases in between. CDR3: CASSSPKWGSQSYEQYF. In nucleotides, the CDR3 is TGTGCCAGCAGCTCCCCGAAGTGGGGCAGCCAATCCTACGAGCAGTACTTC.

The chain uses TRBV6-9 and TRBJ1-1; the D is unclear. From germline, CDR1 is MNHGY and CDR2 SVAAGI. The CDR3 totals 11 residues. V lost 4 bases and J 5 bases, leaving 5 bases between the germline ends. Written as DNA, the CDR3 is TGTGCCAGCAGTTGGAGTACTGAAGCTTTCTTT. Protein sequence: CASSWSTEAFF.

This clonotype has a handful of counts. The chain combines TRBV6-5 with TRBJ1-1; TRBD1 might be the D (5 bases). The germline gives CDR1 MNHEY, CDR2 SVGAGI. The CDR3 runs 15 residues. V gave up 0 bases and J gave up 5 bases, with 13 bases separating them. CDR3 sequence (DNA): TGTGCCAGCAGTTACTCGACGGTTCGGGGGACTGAAGCTTTCTTT. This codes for CASSYSTVRGTEAFF.

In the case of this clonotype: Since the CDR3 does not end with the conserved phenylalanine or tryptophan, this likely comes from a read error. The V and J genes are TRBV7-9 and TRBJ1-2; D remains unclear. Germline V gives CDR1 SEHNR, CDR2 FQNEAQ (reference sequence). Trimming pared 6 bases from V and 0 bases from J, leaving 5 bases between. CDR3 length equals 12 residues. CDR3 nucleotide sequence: TGTGCCAGCAGGGAATCTAACTATGGCTACACCCTC. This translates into CASRESNYGYTL.

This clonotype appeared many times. The CDR3 DNA reads as TGTGCCAGCAGCTGGGACAGGAGCTCCTACGAGCAGTACTTC. This codes for CASSWDRSSYEQYF. V usage is TRBV11-2 and J usage is TRBJ2-7, with TRBD1 identical over 8 bases. The V gene's germline CDR1 is SGHAT and CDR2 FQNNGV. V lost 4 bases and J lost 0; bases outside the gene matches: 2. The CDR3 is 14 residues long.

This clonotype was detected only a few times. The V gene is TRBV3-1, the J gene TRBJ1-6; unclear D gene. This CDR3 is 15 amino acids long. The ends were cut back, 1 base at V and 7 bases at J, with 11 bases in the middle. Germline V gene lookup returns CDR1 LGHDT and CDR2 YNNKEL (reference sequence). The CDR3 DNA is TGTGCCAGCAGCCAAGCTAGGGCAGCAAATTCACCCCTCCACTTT. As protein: CASSQARAANSPLHF.

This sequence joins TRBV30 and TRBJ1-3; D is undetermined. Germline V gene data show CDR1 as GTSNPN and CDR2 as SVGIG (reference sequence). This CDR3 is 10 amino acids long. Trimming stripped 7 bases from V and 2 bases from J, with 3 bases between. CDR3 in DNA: TGTGCCTCCCCTGGAAACACCATATATTTT. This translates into CASPGNTIYF.

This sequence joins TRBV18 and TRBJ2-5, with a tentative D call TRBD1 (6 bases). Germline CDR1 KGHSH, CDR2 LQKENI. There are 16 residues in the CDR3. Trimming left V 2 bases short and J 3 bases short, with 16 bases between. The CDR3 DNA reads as TGTGCCAGCTCACCATACGACGGTACAGGGAAAGAGACCCAGTACTTC. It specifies CASSPYDGTGKETQYF.